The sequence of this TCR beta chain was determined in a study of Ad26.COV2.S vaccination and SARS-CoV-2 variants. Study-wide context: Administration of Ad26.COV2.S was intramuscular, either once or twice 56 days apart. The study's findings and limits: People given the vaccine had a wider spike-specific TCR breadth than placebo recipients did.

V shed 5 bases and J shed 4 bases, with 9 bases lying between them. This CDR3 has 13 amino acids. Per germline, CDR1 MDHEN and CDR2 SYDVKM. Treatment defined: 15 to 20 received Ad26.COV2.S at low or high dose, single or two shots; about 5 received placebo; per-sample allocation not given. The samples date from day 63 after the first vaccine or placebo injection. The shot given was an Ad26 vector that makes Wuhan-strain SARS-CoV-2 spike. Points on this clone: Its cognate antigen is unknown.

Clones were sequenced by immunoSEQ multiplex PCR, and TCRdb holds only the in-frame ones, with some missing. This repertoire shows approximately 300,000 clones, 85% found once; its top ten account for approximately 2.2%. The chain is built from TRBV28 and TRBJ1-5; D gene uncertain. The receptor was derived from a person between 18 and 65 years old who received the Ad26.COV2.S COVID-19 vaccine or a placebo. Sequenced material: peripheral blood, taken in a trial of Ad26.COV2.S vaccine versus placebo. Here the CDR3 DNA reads TGTGCCAGCAGTGCGCCGAATAATCAGCCCCAGCATTTT. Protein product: CASSAPNNQPQHF. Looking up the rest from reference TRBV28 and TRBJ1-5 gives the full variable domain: DVKVTQSSRYLVKRTGEKVFLECVQDMDHENMFWYRQDPGLGLRLIYFSYDVKMKEKGDIPEGYSVSREKKERFSLILESASTNQTSMYLCASSAPNNQPQHFGDGTRLSIL.